The 7 T cell receptor beta chains given below trace back to one sample, sequenced in a study of T-cell memory formation after mild COVID-19. Each CDR3 protein gets one entry after TCRdb re-called the 5' RACE reads with MiXCR. This table has 250,000 to 350,000 distinct CDR3 sequences, 15% to 20% appearing once. Sequencing was done on a sample of PBMCs or a T cell subset sorted from them (not recorded which). The receptors were gathered from a man younger than 35 who had mild COVID-19 (a few samples of this study predate the infection). Cell type and time point are not known.

The chain uses TRBV11-2 and TRBJ1-2, with a tentative D call TRBD1 (6 bases). This CDR3 region has 15 residues. The ends were cut back, 5 bases at V and 3 bases at J, with 16 bases in the middle. Germline V gives CDR1 SGHAT, CDR2 FQNNGV. CDR3 bases: TGTGCCAGCAGCCCTTACTACAGGGCGTACTATGGCTACACCTTC. Its protein is CASSPYYRAYYGYTF.

The chain carries TRBV7-3 and TRBJ2-5, with D tentatively TRBD1 or TRBD2 (5 bases each). The CDR3 covers 15 residues. Germline V gene data show CDR1 as SGHTA and CDR2 as FQGTGA. Deletions cut 5 bases from V and 5 bases from J, with 18 bases between. The CDR3 DNA follows: TGTGCCAGCAGCCCCTCGGGCACCGAGGGGGAGACCCAGTACTTC. Its translation: CASSPSGTEGETQYF.

A few counts support this clonotype. The chain is built from TRBV7-3 and TRBJ1-1; 8 bases are shared with TRBD1. The germline gives CDR1 SGHTA, CDR2 FQGTGA. The CDR3 has 14 amino acids. Trimming at V came to 5 bases and at J to 1 base, leaving 3 bases not matched to a gene. CDR3 loop: CASSHGQGNTEAFF. For the CDR3, the DNA is TGTGCCAGCAGCCACGGACAGGGGAACACTGAAGCTTTCTTT.

This clonotype was counted only a few times. The V and J genes are TRBV6-5 and TRBJ2-5; 8 bases map to TRBD2. Unmatched junction bases numbered 11, after V lost 9 bases and J lost 5 bases. The CDR3 spans 14 residues. Germline loops: CDR1 MNHEY, CDR2 SVGAGI. CDR3: CASRERGPGETQYF. The DNA for the CDR3 is TGTGCCAGTCGGGAGCGGGGGCCGGGGGAGACCCAGTACTTC.

The table lists this clonotype with many counts. CDR3 sequence: CSARGQGSKYEQYV. The CDR3 DNA reads as TGCAGTGCTAGAGGACAGGGGAGCAAGTACGAGCAGTACGTC. The chain recombines TRBV20-1 with TRBJ2-7; 8 nucleotides match TRBD1. Germline CDR1 DFQATT, CDR2 SNEGSKA (reference sequence). V trimming: 1 base; J trimming: 4 bases; junction bases outside the gene matches: 6. The CDR3 is 14 amino acids.

The chain links TRBV29-1 to TRBJ1-2, with 10 bases lining up with TRBD1. CDR1 and CDR2 (germline): SQVTM, ANQGSEA. The V gene end was trimmed by 7 bases and the J gene end by 4 bases; junction bases not matched to a gene: 9. The CDR3 is made up of 14 amino acids. The CDR3 bases are TGCAGCGGAGTGACAGGGGGCCCGTTCTATGGCTACACCTTC. Its translation: CSGVTGGPFYGYTF.

This clonotype was seen more than once but under ten times. V usage is TRBV27 and J usage is TRBJ2-7, with 7 bases lining up with TRBD2. CDR3 length: 15 amino acids. V dropped 6 bases and J dropped 0; count of bases not matched to a gene: 8. CDR1 is MNHEY, CDR2 SMNVEV, per germline (reference sequence). The DNA for the CDR3 is TGTGCCAGCAGAACAGCAGCGGGGAGCTCCTACGAGCAGTACTTC. It specifies CASRTAAGSSYEQYF.